These 9 T cell receptor beta chains were all obtained from the same sample, sequenced in a study of blood T cell repertoires in COVID-19. TCRdb's table, derived via immunoSEQ multiplex PCR, lists solely in-frame clones and lacks some. Of fewer than 50,000 clones in the sample, roughly 78% were seen once. The sequenced sample was peripheral blood. These TCRs come from a man older than 75 with active or convalescent COVID-19.

V usage is TRBV6-5 and J usage is TRBJ2-7, with D possibly being TRBD1 (5 bases). The CDR3 runs 11 residues. V shed 6 bases and J shed 7 bases, with 10 bases lying between them. Per germline, CDR1 MNHEY and CDR2 SVGAGI. CDR3 loop: CASRTAGEQYF. In DNA form, the CDR3 reads TGTGCCAGCAGAACCGCAGGGGAGCAGTACTTC.

This rearrangement joins TRBV28 to TRBJ1-2, with D perhaps matching TRBD1 (5 bases). The germline V gene encodes CDR1 MDHEN and CDR2 SYDVKM. Trimming cost V 4 bases and J 5 bases, with 8 bases left between them. This CDR3 spans 12 amino acids. CDR3 region: CASSSRGYGYTF. CDR3 DNA sequence: TGTGCCAGCAGTTCAAGGGGTTATGGCTACACCTTC.

The rearrangement uses TRBV18 and TRBJ2-1; 14 bases are shared with TRBD2. Germline-derived CDR1 and CDR2 are KGHSH and LQKENI. The CDR3 is 17 residues long. V trimming: 3 bases; J trimming: 6 bases; junction bases outside the gene matches: 7. CDR3 DNA sequence: TGTGCCAGCTCACCGGGACTAGCGGGAGTGAGTGTCAATGAGCAGTTCTTC. The encoded protein is CASSPGLAGVSVNEQFF.

This chain joins TRBV7-3 and TRBJ2-1; TRBD2 aligns across 8 bases. V dropped 5 bases and J dropped 9; count of bases not matched to a gene: 15. CDR3 length: 16 residues. CDR1 and CDR2 from the germline V gene are SGHTA and FQGTGA. CDR3 sequence reads: CASSLLGGAWAGEQFF. DNA for the CDR3: TGTGCCAGCAGCCTCCTCGGGGGGGCCTGGGCGGGTGAGCAGTTCTTC.

The J gene is TRBJ1-1, the V gene TRBV9; a possible D gene is TRBD1 (5 bases). The CDR3 loop spans 14 amino acids. V was clipped by 3 bases and J by 1 base, with 10 bases between them. The germline V gene has CDR1 SGDLS and CDR2 YYNGEE. CDR3 amino acids: CASSGAGPNTEAFF. The DNA for the CDR3 is TGTGCCAGCAGCGGAGCGGGACCGAACACTGAAGCTTTCTTT.

This chain connects TRBV2 to TRBJ1-3; D possibly corresponds to TRBD1 (5 bases). CDR1 and CDR2 (germline): SNHLY, FYNNEI. This CDR3 contains 13 residues. The ends were cut back, 5 bases at V and 11 bases at J, with 16 bases in the middle. The CDR3: CASSSYLGPAIYF. The DNA of the CDR3 is TGTGCCAGCAGTAGTTACCTGGGGCCTGCCATATATTTT.

The J gene is TRBJ2-3, the V gene TRBV19; 11 bases are a match to TRBD2. The V gene's germline CDR1 is LNHDA and CDR2 SQIVND (reference sequence). V was clipped by 8 bases and J by 6 bases; unmatched bases: 7. The CDR3 contains 14 residues. The CDR3, as DNA: TGTGCCAGTGGGACTAGCGGTCCCGAGGATACGCAGTATTTT. Its protein is CASGTSGPEDTQYF.

V is TRBV5-6 and J is TRBJ2-1; TRBD2 agrees at 8 bases. The CDR3 extends over 15 amino acids. J gave up 8 bases and V 1 base, and 8 bases lay outside the gene matches. Germline V gives CDR1 SGHDT, CDR2 YYEEEE. CDR3 sequence (DNA): TGTGCCAGCAGCTTGTATAGCGGGGCGGGTGATGAGCAGTTCTTC. This encodes CASSLYSGAGDEQFF.

The chain combines TRBV10-3 with TRBJ2-1; TRBD1 agrees at 9 bases. Germline CDR1 is ENHRY and CDR2 is SYGVKD. V lost 9 bases to trimming and J lost 0 bases; unmatched junction nucleotides: 15. The CDR3 has 18 residues. The CDR3 here is CAIRRQGGGGSSYNEQFF. The CDR3 region has the DNA TGTGCCATTCGCCGACAGGGGGGAGGCGGTAGCTCCTACAATGAGCAGTTCTTC.